The TCR beta chain under discussion was sequenced for a study of T cells after yellow fever vaccination. TCRdb re-called the 5' RACE reads through MiXCR, storing one row per CDR3 protein. Of 500,000 to 650,000 distinct CDR3 sequences in the sample, 13% were seen once. This CDR3 region has 16 residues. Trimming removed 2 bases at V and 3 bases at J, with 17 bases between. From germline, CDR1 is SGHTA and CDR2 FQGNSA. This clonotype originated in a man younger than 40 who received the YFV17D yellow fever vaccine. The specimen comprised PBMCs, sampled on the day of the yellow fever booster vaccination. This chain connects TRBV7-2 to TRBJ2-7; no firm D call. The CDR3 sequence: CASSLRVGRNNYEQYF. The CDR3 DNA reads as TGTGCCAGCAGCTTAAGGGTTGGACGGAACAACTACGAGCAGTACTTC.